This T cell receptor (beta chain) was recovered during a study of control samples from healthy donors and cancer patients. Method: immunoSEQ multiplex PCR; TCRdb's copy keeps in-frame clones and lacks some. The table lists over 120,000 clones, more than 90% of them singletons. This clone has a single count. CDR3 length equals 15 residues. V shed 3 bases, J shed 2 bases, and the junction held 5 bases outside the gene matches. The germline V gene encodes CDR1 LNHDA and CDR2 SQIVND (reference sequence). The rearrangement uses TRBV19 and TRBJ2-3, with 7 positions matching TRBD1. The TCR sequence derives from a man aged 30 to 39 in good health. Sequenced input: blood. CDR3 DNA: TGTGCCAGTAGTATTGGGACAGTCAACACAGATACGCAGTATTTT. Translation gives CASSIGTVNTDTQYF.